These 9 T cell receptor beta chains came from one sample sequenced in a study of blood T cell repertoires in COVID-19. Data came from immunoSEQ multiplex PCR; TCRdb stores just in-frame clones and leaves some out. Of roughly 150,000 clones listed, around 90% were seen once; the top ten hold about 5%. Sequencing was performed on peripheral blood. Receptors originate from a human donor in a cohort sampled during active COVID-19.

This chain links TRBV19 with TRBJ2-7; 9 bases are a match to TRBD1. V was pared by 3 bases and J by 3 bases, with 6 bases of the junction left unmatched. Germline CDR1 and CDR2: LNHDA and SQIVND (reference sequence). This CDR3 has 15 residues. The CDR3 reads CASSISWTGVYEQYF. The CDR3 nucleotides are TGTGCCAGTAGTATTTCTTGGACAGGGGTCTACGAGCAGTACTTC. The whole variable domain, filled in from reference TRBV19 and TRBJ2-7, reads DGGITQSPKYLFRKEGQNVTLSCEQNLNHDAMYWYRQDPGQGLRLIYYSQIVNDFQKGDIAEGYSVSREKKESFPLTVTSAQKNPTAFYLCASSISWTGVYEQYFGPGTRLTVT.

The chain recombines TRBV12-3 or TRBV12-4 with TRBJ2-2; TRBD1 might be the D (5 bases). This CDR3 is built from 13 residues. Deletions cut 2 bases from V and 5 bases from J, with 6 bases between. CDR3 DNA sequence: TGTGCCAGCAGTTTAAGGGGAACCGGGGAGCTGTTTTTT. This sequence encodes CASSLRGTGELFF.

The chain joins TRBV3-1 (or the pseudogene TRBV3-2) to TRBJ2-1; 7 nucleotides line up with TRBD1. This CDR3 comprises 14 residues. V shed 3 bases, J shed 15 bases, and the junction held 14 bases outside the gene matches. In germline, CDR1 is LGHDT, CDR2 YNNKEL (reference sequence). CDR3 residues: CASSHPPQGETLFF. The CDR3 DNA reads as TGTGCCAGCAGCCACCCGCCCCAGGGGGAGACTCTGTTCTTC.

The chain couples TRBV6-1 to TRBJ2-3; 11 nucleotides line up with TRBD2. The V and J ends lost 0 bases and 1 base, in that order; junction bases with no gene match: 9. CDR1 and CDR2 (germline): MNHNS, SASEGT. This CDR3 has 19 residues. The CDR3 DNA is TGTGCCAGCAGTGAAGCGCTTTTCCCGGGACTAGCGGGCACAGATACGCAGTATTTT. This encodes CASSEALFPGLAGTDTQYF.

The gene calls are TRBV28 and TRBJ1-1, with D possibly being TRBD1 (6 bases). The CDR3 is made up of 14 amino acids. V dropped 6 bases and J dropped 1 base, with 12 bases sitting between them. Germline-derived CDR1 and CDR2 are MDHEN and SYDVKM. DNA of the CDR3: TGTGCCAGCAGGGGGGGGACACCGAACACTGAAGCTTTCTTT. Encoded protein: CASRGGTPNTEAFF.

This rearrangement joins TRBV28 to TRBJ2-7, with 8 bases aligning to TRBD2. There are 13 residues in the CDR3. CDR1 and CDR2 (germline): MDHEN, SYDVKM. V dropped 10 bases and J dropped 0; count of bases not matched to a gene: 5. The CDR3 sequence is CAIDGGASYEQYF. CDR3 in DNA: TGTGCCATCGACGGGGGGGCCTCCTACGAGCAGTACTTC.

The chain uses TRBV11-3 and TRBJ2-7, with D unclear. The germline CDR1 and CDR2 sequences are SGHNT and YENEEA. The ends were cut back, 4 bases at V and 3 bases at J, with 16 bases in the middle. The CDR3 loop spans 15 amino acids. CDR3 protein: CASSSAPPSFYEQYF. The CDR3 DNA reads TGTGCCAGCAGCTCCGCCCCCCCGAGCTTCTACGAGCAGTACTTC.

The V call is TRBV7-2, the J call TRBJ2-2, with D perhaps matching TRBD2 (6 bases). V gave up 5 bases and J gave up 6 bases, with 13 bases separating them. This CDR3 contains 14 residues. Germline V lookup: CDR1 SGHTA, CDR2 FQGNSA. Written as DNA, the CDR3 is TGTGCCAGCAGCCTCGCGGGAAACCCCGGGGAGCTGTTTTTT. It specifies CASSLAGNPGELFF.

V is TRBV7-3 and J is TRBJ2-3; 8 bases line up with TRBD2. Germline CDR1 reads SGHTA; CDR2 reads FQGTGA. The V segment lost 4 bases and the J segment 7 bases; nucleotides outside the gene matches: 7. The CDR3 consists of 14 residues. In nucleotides, the CDR3 is TGTGCCAGCAGCTCGGGACGGACTAGCCATACGCAGTATTTT. As protein: CASSSGRTSHTQYF.